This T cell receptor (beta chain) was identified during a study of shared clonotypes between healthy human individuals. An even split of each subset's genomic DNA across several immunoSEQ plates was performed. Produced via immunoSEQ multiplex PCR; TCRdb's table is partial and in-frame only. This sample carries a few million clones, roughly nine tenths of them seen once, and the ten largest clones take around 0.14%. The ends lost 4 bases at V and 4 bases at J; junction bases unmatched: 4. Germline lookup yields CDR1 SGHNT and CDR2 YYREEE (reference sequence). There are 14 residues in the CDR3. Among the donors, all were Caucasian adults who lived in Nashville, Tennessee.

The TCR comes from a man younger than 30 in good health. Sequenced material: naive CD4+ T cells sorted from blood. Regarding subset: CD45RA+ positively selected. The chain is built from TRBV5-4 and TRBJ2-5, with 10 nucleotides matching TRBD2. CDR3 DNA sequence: TGTGCCAGCAGCGTGAGCGGGGGGGCAGAGACCCAGTACTTC. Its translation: CASSVSGGAETQYF.